This TCR beta chain was identified during a study of T-cell reconstitution after alpha-beta-depleted transplantation in children. CDR3 size: 16 residues. V was trimmed by 2 bases and J by 4 bases, leaving 15 bases between them. The germline V gene has CDR1 KGHSH and CDR2 LQKENI. Unique molecular identifiers were incorporated into the prepared TCRbeta library. Each CDR3 protein is one row after TCRdb ran MiXCR on the PCR reads. The sample carries roughly 200,000 distinct CDR3 sequences, about 6.4% recorded once. The chain has TRBV18 and TRBJ2-1, with D perhaps TRBD1 (6 bases). This sequence was found in a human donor who donated a stem cell graft to a child with Wiskott-Aldrich syndrome. This specimen consisted of PBMCs from the stem cell graft donor, obtained from the stem cell graft. CDR3 DNA sequence: TGTGCCAGCTCACCAGGGAGCAGGGGCCGGTACAATGAGCAGTTCTTC. Protein sequence: CASSPGSRGRYNEQFF.